The rows below give T cell receptor beta chains drawn from one sample of a study of immune characteristics of hereditary and idiopathic chronic pancreatitis. Data came from immunoSEQ multiplex PCR; TCRdb stores just in-frame clones and leaves some out. The sample records 350 to 400 clones, about 61% being singletons. The sequenced sample was pancreas tissue. These receptors all stem from a human donor who was a deceased organ donor serving as a healthy control. Both conserved end residues are trimmed from each CDR3. For some rows the clone size is stated as once, few or many, or as a class when expanded; others skip it.

V	size	J	length	CDR3
TRBV29-1	.	TRBJ2-1	14	SVEDPARVTYNEQF
TRBV13	few	TRBJ2-7	12	ASSSSDRDYEQY
TRBV10-2	few	TRBJ2-7	13	ASSESTGYSYEQY
TRBV7-8	few	TRBJ2-7	13	ASSLEKGHLSEQY
TRBV7-6	.	TRBJ2-1	14	ASSLEAGSSYNEQF
TRBV19	.	TRBJ1-2	13	ASSMYGGPGYGYT
TRBV5-1	few	TRBJ1-1	12	ASSLEHVNTEAF
TRBV9	.	TRBJ2-7	10	ASSQGTYEQY
TRBV29-1	few	TRBJ2-7	12	SARDSPSSYEQY
TRBV5-1	.	TRBJ2-7	14	ASSSGPGTLHYEQY
TRBV19	large	TRBJ2-1	15	ASSIDIAGGVYNEQF
TRBV12-3/TRBV12-4	.	TRBJ1-1	10	ASGRLSTEAF
TRBV2	.	TRBJ1-5	13	ASRPDDLLNQPQH
TRBV7-3	.	TRBJ2-7	12	ASSLEVNSYEQY
TRBV19	.	TRBJ2-7	12	ASSVGTGGYEQY
TRBV7-9	.	TRBJ2-3	12	ASSEVSSTDTQY
TRBV10-1	.	TRBJ2-1	8	ANKNNEQF
TRBV6-5	once	TRBJ2-7	12	ASSREEDSYEQY
TRBV29-1	.	TRBJ2-1	15	SVEGFRRTSSYNEQF
TRBV28	once	TRBJ2-3	12	ASSLGGRADTQY
TRBV21-1	.	TRBJ1-1	11	ASNETGGRTAF
TRBV5-6	.	TRBJ2-2	15	ASSPLRGQGDTGELF
TRBV2	.	TRBJ2-2	13	ASSENTVPTGELF
TRBV27	.	TRBJ2-5	15	ASSLKFGGTYQETQY
TRBV5-5	.	TRBJ2-7	13	ASSLAFGSSYEQY
TRBV29-1	.	TRBJ1-2	10	SVGESGYGYT
TRBV9	.	TRBJ1-2	13	ASSVDDRGHYGYT
TRBV19	.	TRBJ1-2	14	ASSWDRASLNYGYT
TRBV9	few	TRBJ2-1	13	ASSVEGVHSNEQF